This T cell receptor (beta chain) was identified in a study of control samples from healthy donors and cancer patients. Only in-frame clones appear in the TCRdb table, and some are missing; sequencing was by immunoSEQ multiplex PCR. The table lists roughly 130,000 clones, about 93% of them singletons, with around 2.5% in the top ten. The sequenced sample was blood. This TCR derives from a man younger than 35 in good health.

The CDR3 spells CASSLEGSNEQFF. In DNA, the CDR3 is TGTGCCAGCAGTTTAGAAGGGTCCAATGAGCAGTTCTTC. The chain uses TRBV12-3 or TRBV12-4 and TRBJ2-1; D gene uncertain. V lost 1 base and J lost 6, with 7 bases in between. This CDR3 has 13 amino acids.